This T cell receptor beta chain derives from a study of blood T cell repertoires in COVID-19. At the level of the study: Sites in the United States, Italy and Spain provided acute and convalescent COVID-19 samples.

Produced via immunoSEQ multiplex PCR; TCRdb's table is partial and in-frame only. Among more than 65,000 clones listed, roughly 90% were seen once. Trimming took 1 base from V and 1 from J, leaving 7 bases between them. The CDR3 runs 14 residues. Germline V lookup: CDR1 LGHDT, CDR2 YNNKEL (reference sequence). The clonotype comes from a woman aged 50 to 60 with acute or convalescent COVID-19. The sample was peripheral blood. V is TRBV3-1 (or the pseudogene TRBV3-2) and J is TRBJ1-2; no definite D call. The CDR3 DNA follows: TGTGCCAGCAGCCAAGGATTACTTAACTATGGCTACACCTTC. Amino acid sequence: CASSQGLLNYGYTF.